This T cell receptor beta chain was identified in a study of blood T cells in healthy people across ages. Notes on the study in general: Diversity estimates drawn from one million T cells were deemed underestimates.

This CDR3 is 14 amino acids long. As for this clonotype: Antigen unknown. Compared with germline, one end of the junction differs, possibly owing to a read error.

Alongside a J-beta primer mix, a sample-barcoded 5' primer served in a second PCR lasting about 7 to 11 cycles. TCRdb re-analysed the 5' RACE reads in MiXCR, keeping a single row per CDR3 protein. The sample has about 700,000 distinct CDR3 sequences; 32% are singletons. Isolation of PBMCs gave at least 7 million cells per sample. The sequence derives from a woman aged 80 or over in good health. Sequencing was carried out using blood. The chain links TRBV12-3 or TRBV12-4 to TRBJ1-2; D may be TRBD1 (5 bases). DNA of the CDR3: TGTGCCGGCAGTTTTCTGGGACCGAACTATGGCTACACCTTC. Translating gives CAGSFLGPNYGYTF.